This TCR beta chain comes out of a study of shared clonotypes between healthy human individuals (dated by TCRdb to about 2020). General notes on the study: The cohort included a few men and a couple of women between 18 and 49 years of age. Leukapheresis yielded between about 0.94 and 9.5 billion PBMCs per donor. Blood TCR repertoires of a handful of healthy adults were deeply sequenced to estimate repertoire size and the extent of clonotype sharing between individuals. To increase sequencing depth and limit assay-specific biases, different laboratories used diverse techniques to prepare libraries and sequence TCR repertoires. For each donor, three plates each were used for CD4 naive and CD4 memory, two plates were used for CD8 naive, and one plate was used for CD8 memory.

Healthy HIV-negative adults with no recently reported acute infections or vaccinations were included as donors. All donors were Caucasian adults living in Nashville, Tennessee, USA. CD4+ T cells were enriched by magnetic negative selection; naive cells were then positively selected on CD45RA, and the negative fraction formed the memory subset. Blood was collected by leukapheresis, and PBMCs were isolated by Ficoll-Histopaque density gradient centrifugation and then cryopreserved in liquid nitrogen vapor phase. Analytical flow cytometry was used to check the purity and quantity of every magnetically sorted T cell population. From each sorted fraction, genomic DNA was isolated and quantified by UV absorbance on a Nanodrop 2000c. Results and caveats for the whole study, not just this receptor: Estimated clonotype richness was generally larger for naive than for memory subsets. Because the study included a small number of donors, the genetic and exposure-history diversity represented was limited. Across several donors, about 4.5% of naive CD4, roughly 3.5% of naive CD8, under 2.5% of memory CD4, and roughly 0.4% of memory CD8 clonotypes were shared. Even with the large sequencing depth, rarefaction of the sorted-subset datasets indicated that sequencing was incomplete. Clonotypes shared by all four sorted-subset donors showed higher generation probabilities than non-shared clonotypes. Pairwise subsampling indicated that sequencing depth was expected to affect the degree of clonotype sharing among donors. Sampling was restricted to blood, and TCR repertoires in tissue are likely to differ from TCR repertoires in blood.

CDR1 and CDR2, per the germline V gene (reference sequence), are SEHNR and FQNEAQ. Trimming takes 4 bases off V and 14 bases off J; junction bases not matched to a gene: 7. The CDR3 runs 12 amino acids, cysteine and phenylalanine included. The kept DNA is CDR3 alone, 36 bases in frame from the first base. As concerns this clone: The antigen this receptor binds is unknown. No much larger clonotype is one base removed from it; base qualities were not supplied.

TCR CDR3 regions were amplified from genomic DNA by multiplex PCR using the deep immunoSEQ assay. Extracted genomic DNA from each cell subset was spread evenly across all wells of several immunoSEQ 96-well plates, with each plate serving as a replicate. Each replicate PCR for sorted subsets received around 200 ng genomic DNA, equal to tens of thousands of T cell genomes. The purified libraries were quantified using a Qubit 3.0 fluorometer, sized with a Bioanalyzer 2100, and then quantified again using the KAPA Library Quantification kit. Every immunoSEQ 96-well plate was sequenced on a separate single-read 150-cycle Illumina NextSeq 550 flow cell. As for how the authors treated the data: The immunoSEQ output contained only junctional sequences without quality scores, so filtering could not match that applied to full-length reads. Sequences were annotated with PyIR, a Python wrapper for IgBLAST v1.9, and V/J genes and CDR3 were assigned using IMGT germline references. Reads with weak V/J assignments (E-value above 1e-6), missing CDR3, stop codons, out-of-frame junctions, or ambiguous translated residues were removed. V3J clonotypes were defined as sequences sharing an identical inferred V gene, J gene, and CDR3 amino acid sequence. Percentage overlap between repertoires was calculated by dividing the number of shared unique clonotypes by the size of the smaller repertoire. Three approaches were used to assess repertoire richness: RTK rarefaction, the Chao1 estimator, and Recon v2.1 estimates of unobserved clonotypes. OLGA was used to compute generation probabilities for all TCRbeta clonotypes that the gDNA method yielded from a handful of donors. The immuneACCESS repertoire file appears here via TCRdb, limited to in-frame rearrangements. These files lack a portion of the clones; in checked studies, under half of the deficit traces to unresolved V genes, and the cause of the others is not known. That table gives V, J and clone size, and the DNA gave D and trimming. The sample table holds about 2.4 million clones, of which roughly 93% were seen once. Roughly 0.39% of the sample is taken by the ten largest.

The sequencing sample was made of naive CD4+ T cells from PBMCs. Interpreted using the paper, the cell subset or site label stands for: CD45RA+ positively selected. Here the chain combines TRBV7-9 and TRBJ1-4; TRBD1 matches 7 bases in the middle. The source is a man aged 18 to 29 in good health. Some clones in this sample may be carry-over from other donors' samples. This receptor carries the CDR3 CASSSGRTGLFF. In nucleotide form, the sequence is TGTGCCAGCAGCTCAGGCAGGACAGGTCTGTTTTTT.